This T cell receptor beta chain was sequenced during a study of blood T cell repertoires in COVID-19. Study-wide context: Samples representing acute and convalescent COVID-19 were sourced from the United States, Italy and Spain. The cDNA or gDNA used as material had been derived from T cells, B-cell-depleted T cells, or PBMCs.

Source study methods: Estimation of nucleated cell counts was performed using reference gene primer amplification. Assay used: immunoSEQ multiplex PCR; TCRdb lists only in-frame clones, some missing. D and trimming were read from the DNA, whereas the V and J calls and clone size are those reported in that table. The data show approximately 210,000 clones, 84% seen once. The sequenced material came from peripheral blood. This TCR was sampled from a woman aged 50 to 65 with active or convalescent COVID-19.

DNA of the CDR3: TGTGCCAGCAGCCAAGCCTCTCCTACAGGGGGCGGCGAGCAGTTCTTC. Protein sequence: CASSQASPTGGGEQFF. The V call is TRBV3-1 (or the pseudogene TRBV3-2), the J call TRBJ2-1; 9 nucleotides agree with TRBD1. CDR3 length equals 16 residues. The V segment lost 1 base and the J segment 10 bases; nucleotides outside the gene matches: 11. Germline assignment: CDR1 LGHDT and CDR2 YNNKEL (reference sequence).